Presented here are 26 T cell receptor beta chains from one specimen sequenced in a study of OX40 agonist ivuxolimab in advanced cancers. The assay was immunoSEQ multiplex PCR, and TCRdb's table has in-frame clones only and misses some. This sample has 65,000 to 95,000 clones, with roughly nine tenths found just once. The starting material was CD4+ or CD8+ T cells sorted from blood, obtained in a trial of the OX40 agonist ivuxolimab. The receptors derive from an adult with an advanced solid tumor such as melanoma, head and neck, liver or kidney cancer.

The CDR3 DNA is TGTGCCAGCACTCTGTATCGACAGGGTCAAAACGAGCAGTACTTC. It specifies CASTLYRQGQNEQYF. The J gene is TRBJ2-5, the V gene TRBV6-6, with 7 bases identical to TRBD1. The J call may be wrong; the DNA end is better matched by TRBJ2-7. The germline gives CDR1 MNHNY, CDR2 SVGAGI (reference sequence). The CDR3 runs 15 residues.

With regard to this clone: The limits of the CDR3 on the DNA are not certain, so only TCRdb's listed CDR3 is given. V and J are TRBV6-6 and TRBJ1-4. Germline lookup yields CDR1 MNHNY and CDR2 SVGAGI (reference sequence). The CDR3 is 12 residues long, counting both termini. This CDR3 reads CASSSSLEKLFF.

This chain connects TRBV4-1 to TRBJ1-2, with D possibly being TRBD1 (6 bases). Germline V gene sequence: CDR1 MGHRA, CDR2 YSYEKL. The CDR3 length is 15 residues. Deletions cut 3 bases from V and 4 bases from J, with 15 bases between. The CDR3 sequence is CASSQYLGTTYGYTF. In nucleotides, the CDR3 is TGCGCCAGCAGCCAGTACCTTGGGACAACCTATGGCTACACCTTC.

The CDR3 loop is CASSESKGKPQYF. As DNA, the CDR3 is TGCGCCAGCAGTGAGTCGAAGGGGAAGCCGCAGTATTTT. This chain links TRBV10-1 with TRBJ2-3; TRBD1 is a possible D gene (5 bases). This CDR3 is built from 13 residues. The germline V gene encodes CDR1 WNHNN and CDR2 SYGVQD (reference sequence). The V gene lost 0 bases and the J gene lost 10 bases, with 11 bases spanning the gap.

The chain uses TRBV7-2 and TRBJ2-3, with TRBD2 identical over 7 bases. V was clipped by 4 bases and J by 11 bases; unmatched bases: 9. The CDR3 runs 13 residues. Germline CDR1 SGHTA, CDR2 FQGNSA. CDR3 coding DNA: TGTGCCAGCAGCTCGCCGGGGACTAACATGCAGTATTTT. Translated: CASSSPGTNMQYF.

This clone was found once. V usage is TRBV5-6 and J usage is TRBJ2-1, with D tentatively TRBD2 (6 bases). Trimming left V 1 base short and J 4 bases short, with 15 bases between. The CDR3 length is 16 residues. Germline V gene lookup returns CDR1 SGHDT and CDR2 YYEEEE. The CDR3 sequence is CASSLYGLAHYNEQFF. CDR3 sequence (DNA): TGTGCCAGCAGCTTGTATGGTCTAGCGCATTACAATGAGCAGTTCTTC.

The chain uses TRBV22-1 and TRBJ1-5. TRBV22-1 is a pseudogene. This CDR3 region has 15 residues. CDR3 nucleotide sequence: TGTCCTGGGAGCGCACGAGGCAGTAGCAATCAGCCCCAGCATTTT. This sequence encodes CPGSARGSSNQPQHF.

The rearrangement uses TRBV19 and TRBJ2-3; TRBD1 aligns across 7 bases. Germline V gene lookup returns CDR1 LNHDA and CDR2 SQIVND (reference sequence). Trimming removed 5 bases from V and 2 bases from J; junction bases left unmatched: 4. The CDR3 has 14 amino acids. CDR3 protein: CASSSTGITDTQYF. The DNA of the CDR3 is TGTGCCAGTAGTTCGACAGGGATCACAGATACGCAGTATTTT.

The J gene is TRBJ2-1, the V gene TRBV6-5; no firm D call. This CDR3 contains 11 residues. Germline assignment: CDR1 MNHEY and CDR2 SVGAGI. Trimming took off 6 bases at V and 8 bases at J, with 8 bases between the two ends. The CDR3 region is CASSQGYEQFF. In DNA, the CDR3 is TGTGCCAGCAGCCAAGGATATGAGCAGTTCTTC.

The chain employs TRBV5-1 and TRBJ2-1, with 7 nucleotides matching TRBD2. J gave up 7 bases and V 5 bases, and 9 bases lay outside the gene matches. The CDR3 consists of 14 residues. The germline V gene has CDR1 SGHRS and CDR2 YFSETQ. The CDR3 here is CASRRAGVGNEQFF. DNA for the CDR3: TGCGCCAGCAGGAGGGCGGGAGTCGGGAATGAGCAGTTCTTC. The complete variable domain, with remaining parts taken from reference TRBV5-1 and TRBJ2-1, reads KAGVTQTPRYLIKTRGQQVTLSCSPISGHRSVSWYQQTPGQGLQFLFEYFSETQRNKGNFPGRFSGRQFSNSRSEMNVSTLELGDSALYLCASRRAGVGNEQFFGPGTRLTVL.

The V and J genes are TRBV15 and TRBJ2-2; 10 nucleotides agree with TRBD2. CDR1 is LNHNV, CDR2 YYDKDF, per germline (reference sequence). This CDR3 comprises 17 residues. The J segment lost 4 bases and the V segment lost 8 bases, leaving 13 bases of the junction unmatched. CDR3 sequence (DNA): TGTGCCACCGCTCCTCTAGCGGGAGCGTCGAGCACCGGGGAGCTGTTTTTT. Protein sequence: CATAPLAGASSTGELFF.

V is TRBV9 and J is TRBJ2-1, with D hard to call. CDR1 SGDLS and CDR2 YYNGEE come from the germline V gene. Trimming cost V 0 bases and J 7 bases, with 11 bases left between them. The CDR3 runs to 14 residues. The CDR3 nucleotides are TGTGCCAGCAGCGTAGAAATGGGAAGAAATGAGCAGTTCTTC. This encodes CASSVEMGRNEQFF. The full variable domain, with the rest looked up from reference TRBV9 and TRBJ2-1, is DSGVTQTPKHLITATGQRVTLRCSPRSGDLSVYWYQQSLDQGLQFLIQYYNGEERAKGNILERFSAQQFPDLHSELNLSSLELGDSALYFCASSVEMGRNEQFFGPGTRLTVL.

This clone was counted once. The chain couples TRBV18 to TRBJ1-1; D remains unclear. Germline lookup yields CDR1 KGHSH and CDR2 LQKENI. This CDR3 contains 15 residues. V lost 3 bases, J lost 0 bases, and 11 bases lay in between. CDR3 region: CASSPEQTLNTEAFF. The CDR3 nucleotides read TGTGCCAGCTCACCGGAACAGACCTTGAACACTGAAGCTTTCTTT.

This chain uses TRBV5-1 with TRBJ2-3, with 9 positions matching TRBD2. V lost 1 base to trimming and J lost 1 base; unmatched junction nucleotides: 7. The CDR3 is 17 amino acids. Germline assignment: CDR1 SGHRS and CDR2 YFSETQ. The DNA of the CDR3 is TGCGCCAGCAGCTTGCTGGCTAGCGGGGTGCGCACAGATACGCAGTATTTT. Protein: CASSLLASGVRTDTQYF.

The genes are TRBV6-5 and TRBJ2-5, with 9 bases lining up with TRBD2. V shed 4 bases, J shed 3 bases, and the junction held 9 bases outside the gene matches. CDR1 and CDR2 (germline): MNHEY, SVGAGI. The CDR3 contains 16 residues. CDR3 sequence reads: CASSWGGVAGEETQYF. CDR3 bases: TGTGCCAGCAGTTGGGGTGGTGTAGCGGGAGAAGAGACCCAGTACTTC.

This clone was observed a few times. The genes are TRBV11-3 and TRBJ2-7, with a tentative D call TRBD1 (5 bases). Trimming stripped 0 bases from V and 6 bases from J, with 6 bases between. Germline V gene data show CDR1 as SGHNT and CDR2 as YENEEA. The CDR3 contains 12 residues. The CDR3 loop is CASSLDTGEQYF. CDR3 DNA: TGTGCCAGCAGCTTAGATACAGGCGAGCAGTACTTC.

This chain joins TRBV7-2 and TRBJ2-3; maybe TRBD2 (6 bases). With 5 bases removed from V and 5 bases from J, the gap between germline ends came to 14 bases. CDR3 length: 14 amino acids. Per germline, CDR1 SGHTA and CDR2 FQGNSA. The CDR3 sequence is CASSETRVVDTQYF. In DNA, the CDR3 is TGTGCCAGCAGCGAGACTAGAGTAGTAGATACGCAGTATTTT.

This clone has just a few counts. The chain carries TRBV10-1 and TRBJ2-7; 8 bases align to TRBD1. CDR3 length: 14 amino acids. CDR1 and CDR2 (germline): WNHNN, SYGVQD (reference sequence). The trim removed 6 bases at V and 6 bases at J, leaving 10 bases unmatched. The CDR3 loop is CASSRGGTGGEQYF. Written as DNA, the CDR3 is TGCGCCAGCAGCCGCGGTGGGACAGGAGGCGAGCAGTACTTC.

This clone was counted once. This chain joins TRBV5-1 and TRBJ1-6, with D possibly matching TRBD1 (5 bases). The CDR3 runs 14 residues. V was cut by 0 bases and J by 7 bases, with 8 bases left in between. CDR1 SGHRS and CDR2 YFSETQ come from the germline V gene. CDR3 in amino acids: CASSLDRGNSPLHF. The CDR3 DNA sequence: TGCGCCAGCAGCTTGGATCGGGGGAATTCACCCCTCCACTTT.

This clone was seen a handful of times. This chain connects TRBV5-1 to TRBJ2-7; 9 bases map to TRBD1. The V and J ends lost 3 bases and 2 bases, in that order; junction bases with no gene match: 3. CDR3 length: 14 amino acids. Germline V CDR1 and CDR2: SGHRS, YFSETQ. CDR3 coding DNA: TGCGCCAGCAGCTCGCGACAGGGGGCCTACGAGCAGTACTTC. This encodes CASSSRQGAYEQYF. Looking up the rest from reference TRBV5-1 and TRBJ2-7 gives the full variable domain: KAGVTQTPRYLIKTRGQQVTLSCSPISGHRSVSWYQQTPGQGLQFLFEYFSETQRNKGNFPGRFSGRQFSNSRSEMNVSTLELGDSALYLCASSSRQGAYEQYFGPGTRLTVT.

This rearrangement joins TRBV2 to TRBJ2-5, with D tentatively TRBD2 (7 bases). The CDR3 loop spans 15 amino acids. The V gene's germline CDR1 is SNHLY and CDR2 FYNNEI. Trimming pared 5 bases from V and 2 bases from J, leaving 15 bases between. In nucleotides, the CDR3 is TGTGCCAGCAGTCGGCAGGGGACTAATCAAGAGACCCAGTACTTC. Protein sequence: CASSRQGTNQETQYF. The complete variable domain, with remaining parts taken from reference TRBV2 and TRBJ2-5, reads EPEVTQTPSHQVTQMGQEVILRCVPISNHLYFYWYRQILGQKVEFLVSFYNNEISEKSEIFDDQFSVERPDGSNFTLKIRSTKLEDSAMYFCASSRQGTNQETQYFGPGTRLLVL.

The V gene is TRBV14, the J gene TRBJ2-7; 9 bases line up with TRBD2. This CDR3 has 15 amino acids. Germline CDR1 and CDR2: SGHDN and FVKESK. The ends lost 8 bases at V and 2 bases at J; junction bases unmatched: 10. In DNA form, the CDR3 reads TGTGCCAGCCGACGTAGCGGGAGTACGCCCTACGAGCAGTACTTC. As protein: CASRRSGSTPYEQYF. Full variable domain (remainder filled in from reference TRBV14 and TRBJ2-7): EAGVTQFPSHSVIEKGQTVTLRCDPISGHDNLYWYRRVMGKEIKFLLHFVKESKQDESGMPNNRFLAERTGGTYSTLKVQPAELEDSGVYFCASRRSGSTPYEQYFGPGTRLTVT.

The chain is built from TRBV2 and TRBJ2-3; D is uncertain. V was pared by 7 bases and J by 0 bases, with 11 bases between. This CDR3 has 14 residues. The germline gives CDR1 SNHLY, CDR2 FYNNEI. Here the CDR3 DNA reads TGTGCCAGCACACACCAAACTAGCACAGATACGCAGTATTTT. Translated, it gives CASTHQTSTDTQYF.

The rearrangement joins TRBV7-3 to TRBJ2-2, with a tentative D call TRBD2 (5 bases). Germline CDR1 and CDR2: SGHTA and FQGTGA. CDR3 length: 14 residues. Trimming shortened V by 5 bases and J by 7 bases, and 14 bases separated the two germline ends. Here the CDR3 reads CASSLAGPSGELFF. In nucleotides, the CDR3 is TGTGCCAGCAGCCTAGCTGGGCCTAGCGGGGAGCTGTTTTTT.

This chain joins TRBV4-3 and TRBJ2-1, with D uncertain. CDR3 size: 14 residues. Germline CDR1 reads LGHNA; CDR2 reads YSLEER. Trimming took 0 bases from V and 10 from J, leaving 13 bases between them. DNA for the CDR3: TGCGCCAGCAGCCAAGATTTAAATACTAACGAGCAGTTCTTC. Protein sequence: CASSQDLNTNEQFF.

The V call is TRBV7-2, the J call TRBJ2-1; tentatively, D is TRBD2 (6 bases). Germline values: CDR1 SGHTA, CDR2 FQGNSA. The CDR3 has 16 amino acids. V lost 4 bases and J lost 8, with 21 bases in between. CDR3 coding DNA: TGTGCCAGCAGCTCTAGCGCGATGGGAACTAAGGATGAGCAGTTCTTC. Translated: CASSSSAMGTKDEQFF.